This record covers a single TCR beta chain. Its target is not known. As the CDR3 is not closed by the conserved phenylalanine or tryptophan, this likely results from a read error. The DNA is omitted, as the CDR3 cannot be located on it reliably, and the CDR3 follows TCRdb's listing. The CDR3 is made up of 15 amino acids, end residues included. This sample is drawn from a study of tumor-infiltrating lymphocytes in primary liver carcinoma. Study-wide results and limits: Pairs comparing tumor with adjacent tissue or blood overlapped less than pairs drawn from tumor regions.

TCR beta cDNA was reverse-transcribed from roughly 0.45 ug of total RNA. The reaction used a constant-region primer and ProtoScript II reverse transcriptase. Construction of TCR beta libraries relied on three successive nested multiplex PCR rounds employing slightly modified ARM-PCR. PCR rounds one and two used TRBV1-TRBV30 forward primers with a C-beta reverse primer for 10 cycles each. TCRdb ran MiXCR on the multiplex PCR reads and lists one entry per CDR3 protein. The sample carries 300,000 to 400,000 distinct CDR3 sequences, around three fifths recorded once. Both blood RNA, taken from unsorted whole blood, and germline DNA were extracted. Preoperatively, peripheral blood was drawn, roughly 3.8 milliliters in total.

The sequencing sample was made of peripheral blood. The clonotype originates from a man between 35 and 55 years old with primary liver carcinoma and hepatitis B virus infection. The chain has TRBV12-3 or TRBV12-4 and TRBJ1-5. The CDR3 loop reads CASSLGQGRDQPQHY.